These 10 T cell receptor beta chains share one sample of origin, sequenced in a study of shared clonotypes between healthy human individuals. Only in-frame clones appear in the TCRdb table, and some are missing; sequencing was by immunoSEQ multiplex PCR. The table has 1.4 million or so clones, 98% seen once. Sample: naive CD4+ T cells sorted from blood. This sample's subset: CD45RA+ positively selected. The receptors were gathered from a man under 40 in good health.

The gene calls are TRBV5-1 and TRBJ2-1; 7 bases map to TRBD2. Germline V gene data show CDR1 as SGHRS and CDR2 as YFSETQ. The junction had 5 bases not matched to a gene; V was cut back by 3 bases and J by 2 bases. The CDR3 is made up of 15 amino acids. Here the CDR3 reads CASSSGGRAYNEQFF. The CDR3 DNA reads TGCGCCAGCAGCTCCGGCGGGAGAGCCTACAATGAGCAGTTCTTC.

This chain links TRBV5-1 with TRBJ2-1, with TRBD2 matching over 14 bases. Trimming at V came to 4 bases and at J to 7 bases, leaving 7 bases not matched to a gene. The CDR3 covers 16 residues. CDR1 SGHRS and CDR2 YFSETQ come from the germline V gene. The CDR3 bases are TGCGCCAGCAGCGTAACCGGGACTAGCGGGAGAAATGAGCAGTTCTTC. The encoded protein is CASSVTGTSGRNEQFF.

This chain uses TRBV7-2 with TRBJ2-4, with unresolved D. Trimming cost V 3 bases and J 0 bases, with 9 bases left between them. This CDR3 is built from 15 residues. Germline CDR1 and CDR2: SGHTA and FQGNSA. The CDR3 DNA reads as TGTGCCAGCAGCTTCGGTCAACTAGCCAAAAACATTCAGTACTTC. It encodes CASSFGQLAKNIQYF.

The CDR3 DNA reads as TGTGCCAGTAGAAAGTCAGGAGGCACAGATACGCAGTATTTT. It is translated as CASRKSGGTDTQYF. This chain links TRBV19 with TRBJ2-3; D not resolved. The CDR3 covers 14 residues. The germline V gene encodes CDR1 LNHDA and CDR2 SQIVND (reference sequence). V was shortened by 6 bases and J by 1 base, with 11 bases between the two germline ends.

V and J are TRBV7-9 and TRBJ2-7, with TRBD1 matching over 8 bases. Germline trimming cut 5 bases from V and 0 bases from J; bases unmatched to any gene: 9. The CDR3 runs to 16 residues. The germline V gene encodes CDR1 SEHNR and CDR2 FQNEAQ (reference sequence). CDR3 region: CASSRTGGLSSYEQYF. The DNA of the CDR3 is TGTGCCAGCAGCCGAACAGGGGGGTTAAGCTCCTACGAGCAGTACTTC.

This sequence joins TRBV9 and TRBJ2-7; 8 positions agree with TRBD2. V trimming: 4 bases; J trimming: 6 bases; junction bases outside the gene matches: 9. The germline V gene has CDR1 SGDLS and CDR2 YYNGEE. The CDR3 is made up of 14 amino acids. Here the CDR3 DNA reads TGTGCCAGCAGCCTAGCGGGTCCCCCGAGCGAGCAGTACTTC. Translating it yields CASSLAGPPSEQYF.

About this clone: Other DNA sequences of this sample code for an identical CDR3. The chain recombines TRBV7-3 with TRBJ2-5, with TRBD2 matching 9 bases. Germline V gives CDR1 SGHTA, CDR2 FQGTGA. The CDR3 totals 15 residues. V lost 0 bases, J lost 5 bases, and 4 bases stayed unmatched. CDR3 sequence (DNA): TGTGCCAGCAGCTTAACTAGCGGGAGTGGTGAGACCCAGTACTTC. It encodes CASSLTSGSGETQYF.

V usage is TRBV19 and J usage is TRBJ2-1; D may be TRBD2 (6 bases). Trimming removed 3 bases at V and 0 bases at J, with 12 bases between. The germline CDR1 and CDR2 sequences are LNHDA and SQIVND (reference sequence). This CDR3 has 16 residues. The CDR3 loop is CASSIQGTFSYNEQFF. The CDR3 nucleotides are TGTGCCAGTAGTATTCAAGGGACTTTCTCCTACAATGAGCAGTTCTTC. Full variable domain (rest looked up from reference TRBV19 and TRBJ2-1): DGGITQSPKYLFRKEGQNVTLSCEQNLNHDAMYWYRQDPGQGLRLIYYSQIVNDFQKGDIAEGYSVSREKKESFPLTVTSAQKNPTAFYLCASSIQGTFSYNEQFFGPGTRLTVL.

The V and J genes are TRBV25-1 and TRBJ2-1; D gene unclear. V lost 4 bases, J lost 5 bases, and 9 bases lay in between. The CDR3 sequence is 13 residues long. Germline V gene lookup returns CDR1 MGHDK and CDR2 SYGVNS. The CDR3 is CASSVVRDNEQFF. The CDR3 bases are TGTGCCAGCAGTGTAGTACGTGACAATGAGCAGTTCTTC.

The chain employs TRBV5-1 and TRBJ2-2, with 8 bases fitting TRBD2. This CDR3 is built from 14 residues. Germline CDR1 is SGHRS and CDR2 is YFSETQ. Unmatched junction bases numbered 5, after V lost 4 bases and J lost 6 bases. The CDR3, as DNA: TGCGCCAGCAGCAAAGCGGGAGTCGCCGGGGAGCTGTTTTTT. Protein: CASSKAGVAGELFF.